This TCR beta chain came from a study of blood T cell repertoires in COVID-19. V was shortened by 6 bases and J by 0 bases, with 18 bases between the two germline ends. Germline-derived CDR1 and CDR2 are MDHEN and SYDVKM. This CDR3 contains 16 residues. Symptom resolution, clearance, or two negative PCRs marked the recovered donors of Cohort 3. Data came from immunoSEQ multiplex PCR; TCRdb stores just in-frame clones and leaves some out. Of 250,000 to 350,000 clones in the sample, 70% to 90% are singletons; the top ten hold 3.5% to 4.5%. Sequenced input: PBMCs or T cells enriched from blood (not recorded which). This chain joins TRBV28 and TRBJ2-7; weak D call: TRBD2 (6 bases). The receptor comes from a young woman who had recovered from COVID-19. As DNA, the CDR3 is TGTGCCAGCAGACCCCCGGGGGTGAAGAGCTCCTACGAGCAGTACTTC. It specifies CASRPPGVKSSYEQYF. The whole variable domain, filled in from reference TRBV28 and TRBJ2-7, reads DVKVTQSSRYLVKRTGEKVFLECVQDMDHENMFWYRQDPGLGLRLIYFSYDVKMKEKGDIPEGYSVSREKKERFSLILESASTNQTSMYLCASRPPGVKSSYEQYFGPGTRLTVT.